Described below is a single T cell receptor (beta chain) sequence and its context. Its specificity is not known. The study excluded patients with uncontrolled infection, other autoimmune disease, pregnancy or lactation. Every diagnosis used clinical symptoms, serum thyroxine and TRAb, thyroid ultrasound and orbital computed tomography. This entry belongs to a study of T cells in Graves' hyperthyroidism and ophthalmopathy. Turning to the study itself: At initial diagnosis, before any treatment had begun, peripheral blood was obtained.

The CDR3 regions of TCR beta were amplified from RNA transcripts. Carried out on the TCR CDR3, a first-round RT-PCR used the HTBI primer set. TCRdb re-analysed the multiplex PCR reads in MiXCR, keeping a single row per CDR3 protein. The sample has some 550,000 distinct CDR3 sequences; about a sixth are singletons. General study findings and limits: The authors' 13 V-J model separated ophthalmopathy from stable hyperthyroidism.

Trimming removed 6 bases from V and 5 bases from J; junction bases left unmatched: 16. The germline gives CDR1 MNHEY, CDR2 SVGEGT. This CDR3 is built from 17 residues. The source is a woman aged 40 to 50 with Graves' ophthalmopathy. Material for sequencing was blood. The genes are TRBV6-2 or TRBV6-3 and TRBJ2-5; 9 nucleotides match TRBD2. Here the CDR3 DNA reads TGTGCCAGCAGGGGGAAGACTGGCGGGGGGGCCGTGGAGACCCAGTACTTC. This sequence encodes CASRGKTGGGAVETQYF.